This entry lists 25 T cell receptor beta chains sequenced from one sample in a study of cytomegalovirus exposure and HLA in healthy donors. In the PCR, 60 Vbeta and 13 Jbeta primers were used. The table came from immunoSEQ multiplex PCR; TCRdb's copy has only in-frame clones and leaves some out. The sample lists around 110,000 clones, under 85% occurring once. The sample comprised PBMCs. The receptors shown here come from a woman aged 18-29 years in good health and CMV-seronegative.

The CDR3 DNA follows: TGTGCCAGTAGTTCGCGGTCCGCTTTTGAGCAGTACTTC. It translates to CASSSRSAFEQYF. V and J are TRBV19 and TRBJ2-7; D unresolved. Trimming took off 5 bases at V and 7 bases at J, with 15 bases between the two ends. The CDR3 runs to 13 residues. The V gene's germline CDR1 is LNHDA and CDR2 SQIVND (reference sequence).

Of note for this clone: The sample has other DNA sequences that encode this CDR3 too. The genes are TRBV5-1 and TRBJ2-3; 13 positions agree with TRBD2. Germline lookup yields CDR1 SGHRS and CDR2 YFSETQ. CDR3 length: 15 amino acids. V lost 5 bases and J lost 3; bases outside the gene matches: 3. CDR3 loop: CASSTSGGATDTQYF. The CDR3 nucleotides read TGCGCCAGCAGTACTAGCGGGGGGGCGACAGATACGCAGTATTTT.

The rearrangement links TRBV28 to TRBJ1-2; 7 nucleotides match TRBD1. V gave up 8 bases and J gave up 4 bases; unmatched junction bases: 7. The CDR3 totals 13 residues. Germline V gene data show CDR1 as MDHEN and CDR2 as SYDVKM. The CDR3 nucleotides are TGTGCCAGCGGGCAGGGGGATCTCTATGGCTACACCTTC. This sequence encodes CASGQGDLYGYTF.

The chain combines TRBV7-3 with TRBJ2-6; possible D gene TRBD1, 6 bases. The CDR3 extends over 14 amino acids. Germline values: CDR1 SGHTA, CDR2 FQGTGA. Trimming cost V 5 bases and J 3 bases, with 8 bases left between them. CDR3 coding DNA: TGTGCCAGCAGCCAGGGGTTTGGGGCCAACGTCCTGACTTTC. This translates into CASSQGFGANVLTF.

This clone was picked up a small number of times. The CDR3 loop is CASSVGGTSGDEQYF. DNA for the CDR3: TGTGCCAGCAGCGTAGGAGGGACTAGCGGCGACGAGCAGTACTTC. This chain links TRBV9 with TRBJ2-7, with TRBD2 matching 11 bases. This CDR3 comprises 15 residues. J was trimmed by 5 bases and V by 0 bases; bases with no gene match: 4. CDR1 is SGDLS, CDR2 YYNGEE, per germline.

V gene TRBV6-5 combines with J gene TRBJ2-7; 8 bases match TRBD1. This CDR3 has 14 amino acids. The V gene's germline CDR1 is MNHEY and CDR2 SVGAGI. V shed 5 bases and J 4 bases; nucleotides not matched to a gene: 7. In nucleotides, the CDR3 is TGTGCCAGCAGTAAAGGACAGGGCCCATACGAGCAGTACTTC. Protein sequence: CASSKGQGPYEQYF.

V usage is TRBV28 and J usage is TRBJ1-6, with D possibly being TRBD1 (5 bases). This CDR3 is built from 15 residues. V lost 6 bases to trimming and J lost 5 bases, with 14 bases between them. Germline V CDR1 and CDR2: MDHEN, SYDVKM. The CDR3 spells CASSSTGHDNSPLHF. In DNA, the CDR3 is TGTGCCAGCAGCTCTACCGGACACGATAATTCACCCCTCCACTTT.

The rearrangement links TRBV5-4 to TRBJ2-5, with a tentative D call TRBD1 (6 bases). The CDR3 consists of 13 residues. CDR1 and CDR2 (germline): SGHNT, YYREEE (reference sequence). Trimming left V 4 bases short and J 6 bases short, with 13 bases between. CDR3 in DNA: TGTGCCAGCAGCCACGACAGGTGGCAGACCCAGTACTTC. Residues: CASSHDRWQTQYF.

The chain uses TRBV6-1 and TRBJ1-2, with TRBD1 matching over 9 bases. CDR3 size: 14 residues. V dropped 8 bases and J dropped 5; count of bases not matched to a gene: 9. In germline, CDR1 is MNHNS, CDR2 SASEGT. The CDR3 sequence: CASAGDRESYGYTF. As DNA, the CDR3 is TGTGCCAGCGCCGGGGACAGGGAATCTTATGGCTACACCTTC.

The gene calls are TRBV28 and TRBJ1-5; a possible D gene is TRBD1 (5 bases). Germline V gene sequence: CDR1 MDHEN, CDR2 SYDVKM. Trimming pared 2 bases from V and 2 bases from J, leaving 10 bases between. The CDR3 extends over 15 amino acids. CDR3 loop: CASSLAGSGNQPQHF. CDR3 coding DNA: TGTGCCAGCAGTTTAGCAGGGTCAGGCAATCAGCCCCAGCATTTT.

This sequence joins TRBV19 and TRBJ1-1; possible D gene TRBD1, 6 bases. V was trimmed by 5 bases and J by 5 bases, leaving 15 bases between them. The germline V gene encodes CDR1 LNHDA and CDR2 SQIVND (reference sequence). The CDR3 runs 14 residues. DNA for the CDR3: TGTGCCAGTAGTCCGCTGACAGGTCCGACTGAAGCTTTCTTT. It specifies CASSPLTGPTEAFF.

This chain connects TRBV5-6 to TRBJ1-4; D is uncertain. The V end was cut by 0 bases, the J end by 5 bases, with 14 bases between. Germline V gives CDR1 SGHDT, CDR2 YYEEEE. The CDR3 is 16 amino acids. CDR3 nucleotides: TGTGCCAGCAGCTTGGGGGTCAGCGGGAGGAATGAAAAACTGTTTTTT. Protein: CASSLGVSGRNEKLFF.

The gene calls are TRBV28 and TRBJ1-2; TRBD1 might be the D (6 bases). The CDR3 sequence is 15 residues long. With 5 bases removed from V and 2 bases from J, the gap between germline ends came to 15 bases. CDR1 is MDHEN and CDR2 is SYDVKM in the germline V gene. The CDR3 loop is CASSGLGGGNYGYTF. DNA of the CDR3: TGTGCCAGCAGTGGGTTGGGAGGGGGAAACTATGGCTACACCTTC.

In this sample, this clone turned up once. The chain combines TRBV27 with TRBJ1-5; tentative D call: TRBD1 (6 bases). Trimming cost V 0 bases and J 5 bases, with 14 bases left between them. The CDR3 runs to 16 residues. The germline V gene has CDR1 MNHEY and CDR2 SMNVEV (reference sequence). The CDR3 DNA sequence: TGTGCCAGCAGTTTATCGGGACCCAGGGGTCATCAGCCCCAGCATTTT. It translates to CASSLSGPRGHQPQHF.

The CDR3 is CASSLYSGQNNSPLHF. The DNA of the CDR3 is TGTGCCAGCAGCTTATATTCGGGACAAAATAATTCACCCCTCCACTTT. The chain employs TRBV5-6 and TRBJ1-6; TRBD1 is a possible D gene (6 bases). Trimming removed 2 bases at V and 5 bases at J, with 14 bases between. The germline V gene has CDR1 SGHDT and CDR2 YYEEEE. There are 16 residues in the CDR3. The full variable domain, in which reference TRBV5-6 and TRBJ1-6 provide the parts outside the CDR3, is DAGVTQSPTHLIKTRGQQVTLRCSPKSGHDTVSWYQQALGQGPQFIFQYYEEEERQRGNFPDRFSGHQFPNYSSELNVNALLLGDSALYLCASSLYSGQNNSPLHFGNGTRLTVT.

The chain couples TRBV7-9 to TRBJ2-7, with a tentative D call TRBD2 (6 bases). This CDR3 is 15 amino acids long. Trimming pared 0 bases from V and 6 bases from J, leaving 15 bases between. The V gene's germline CDR1 is SEHNR and CDR2 FQNEAQ (reference sequence). The CDR3 loop is CASSLAGRPAIEQYF. CDR3 sequence (DNA): TGTGCCAGCAGCTTAGCGGGGAGGCCAGCTATCGAGCAGTACTTC.

The rearrangement uses TRBV9 and TRBJ2-1; D is unresolved. CDR1 is SGDLS and CDR2 is YYNGEE in the germline V gene. Deletions cut 4 bases from V and 2 bases from J, with 13 bases between. CDR3 length: 15 amino acids. CDR3 amino acids: CASSSAAYTYNEQFF. The CDR3 DNA reads as TGTGCCAGCAGCTCGGCGGCCTATACCTACAATGAGCAGTTCTTC.

The chain links TRBV5-6 to TRBJ1-2; D is perhaps TRBD1 (6 bases). Germline V gene data show CDR1 as SGHDT and CDR2 as YYEEEE. Trimming left V 4 bases short and J 8 bases short, with 15 bases between. The length of the CDR3 is 13 residues. CDR3 in DNA: TGTGCCAGCAGCCCGGGGGGCTCTTCGGGCTACACCTTC. As protein: CASSPGGSSGYTF.

This clone was counted between two and nine times. This chain links TRBV20-1 with TRBJ1-1; 7 nucleotides match TRBD1. V gave up 2 bases and J gave up 11 bases; unmatched junction bases: 5. Germline loops: CDR1 DFQATT, CDR2 SNEGSKA (reference sequence). This CDR3 is 11 amino acids long. CDR3 coding DNA: TGCAGTGCTAGACGGACAGGCCTCGCTTTCTTT. Its protein is CSARRTGLAFF.

This clone has a single count. The chain couples TRBV5-1 to TRBJ2-2, with no clear D. This CDR3 contains 14 residues. V was trimmed by 4 bases and J by 0 bases, leaving 7 bases between them. Germline V gene data show CDR1 as SGHRS and CDR2 as YFSETQ. The CDR3 loop is CASSAEANTGELFF. The CDR3 coding sequence is TGCGCCAGCAGCGCAGAAGCGAACACCGGGGAGCTGTTTTTT.

This clone was seen just once. The genes are TRBV5-8 and TRBJ2-7; D possibly corresponds to TRBD2 (6 bases). Germline assignment: CDR1 SGHTS and CDR2 YDEGEE. This CDR3 spans 14 amino acids. V lost 4 bases to trimming and J lost 0 bases, with 11 bases between them. CDR3 nucleotide sequence: TGTGCCAGCAGCCCCGGGGGACCCTCCTACGAGCAGTACTTC. Encoded protein: CASSPGGPSYEQYF.

The chain joins TRBV28 to TRBJ1-4; perhaps TRBD1 as D (6 bases). The V and J ends lost 3 bases and 3 bases respectively, with 14 bases between them. This CDR3 is 16 amino acids long. CDR1 is MDHEN, CDR2 SYDVKM, per germline. The CDR3 DNA follows: TGTGCCAGCAGTTTCTTCACAGGGTCAGCTAATGAAAAACTGTTTTTT. It yields the protein CASSFFTGSANEKLFF.

This sequence joins TRBV2 and TRBJ2-1; 10 bases fit TRBD2. This CDR3 is built from 15 residues. With V trimmed by 6 bases and J by 1 base, 3 bases remained unmatched. The V gene's germline CDR1 is SNHLY and CDR2 FYNNEI. This CDR3 reads CASRATSGSYNEQFF. The CDR3 nucleotides are TGTGCCAGCAGGGCGACTAGCGGGTCCTACAATGAGCAGTTCTTC.

The chain links TRBV5-6 to TRBJ2-7, with a weak D call TRBD2 (5 bases). The CDR3 sequence is 14 residues long. V lost 2 bases to trimming and J lost 7 bases, with 16 bases between them. CDR1 and CDR2 (germline): SGHDT, YYEEEE. The DNA for the CDR3 is TGTGCCAGCAGCTTCGTCAGCACCTCGGGGGAGCAGTACTTC. Protein: CASSFVSTSGEQYF.

In this sample, this clone turned up a few times. V is TRBV2 and J is TRBJ2-7, with TRBD1 identical over 11 bases. In germline, CDR1 is SNHLY, CDR2 FYNNEI. CDR3 length: 14 residues. Trimming removed 6 bases from V and 3 bases from J; junction bases left unmatched: 4. The CDR3 protein is CASSGQGALYEQYF. DNA for the CDR3: TGTGCCAGCAGCGGACAGGGGGCCCTCTACGAGCAGTACTTC.